The 8 T cell receptor beta chains given below trace back to one sample, sequenced in a study of blood T cell repertoires in COVID-19. Profiling relied on immunoSEQ multiplex PCR, and the TCRdb table lists in-frame clones only, not all of them. Of about 14,000 clones in the sample, around 90% were seen once. The material sequenced was peripheral blood. These receptors originate from a human donor in a cohort sampled during active COVID-19.

Worth noting for this clone: Compared with germline, one end of the junction differs, possibly owing to a read error. The chain employs TRBV7-2 and TRBJ2-7; TRBD2 agrees at 11 bases. The CDR3 is 15 residues long. CDR1 is SGHTA, CDR2 FQGNSA, per germline. CDR3 DNA sequence: TGTGCCAGCAGCTTAGAGCTTAGCGGGAGGGGCTCGGTGGACTTC. Protein: CASSLELSGRGSVDF.

This sequence joins TRBV4-1 and TRBJ2-1; 8 bases are a match to TRBD1. This CDR3 is 15 amino acids long. The germline CDR1 and CDR2 sequences are MGHRA and YSYEKL. Trimming cost V 4 bases and J 5 bases; bases outside gene matches: 7. CDR3 DNA: TGCGCCAGCAGCCGACGGACAGGGAGTGACAATGAGCAGTTCTTC. It translates to CASSRRTGSDNEQFF.

The chain uses TRBV7-9 and TRBJ1-2; D is unresolved. The CDR3 has 12 amino acids. Per the germline V gene, CDR1 is SEHNR and CDR2 is FQNEAQ (reference sequence). V lost 2 bases, J lost 8 bases, and 9 bases lay in between. The CDR3 sequence: CASSLQAEGYTF. DNA for the CDR3: TGTGCCAGCAGCTTACAAGCTGAAGGCTACACCTTC.

This clone was recorded once. V usage is TRBV28 and J usage is TRBJ2-5, with TRBD1 as a possible D gene (6 bases). This CDR3 spans 15 amino acids. In germline, CDR1 is MDHEN, CDR2 SYDVKM. The V end lost 8 bases, the J end lost 3 bases, and 19 bases lay between the germline ends. In nucleotides, the CDR3 is TGTGCCAGCCTTAGCCCCGGGACACCTAAAGAGACCCAGTACTTC. Translated, it gives CASLSPGTPKETQYF.

A single count supports this clone. V and J are TRBV11-3 and TRBJ2-1; D perhaps matches TRBD1 (6 bases). This CDR3 comprises 19 residues. Germline V CDR1 and CDR2: SGHNT, YENEEA. Trimming cost V 0 bases and J 4 bases, with 22 bases left between them. This CDR3 reads CASSLDSSDSRPRYNEQFF. The CDR3 DNA is TGTGCCAGCAGCTTAGATAGCTCGGACAGCAGGCCCCGTTACAATGAGCAGTTCTTC.

The rearrangement joins TRBV5-6 to TRBJ2-7, with 9 nucleotides matching TRBD1. V was clipped by 2 bases and J by 2 bases; unmatched bases: 17. The CDR3 spans 19 residues. From germline, CDR1 is SGHDT and CDR2 YYEEEE. The CDR3 bases are TGTGCCAGCAGCTTTACTGTCCCGGGACAGGGTGTGGGGCCCTACGAGCAGTACTTC. Translation: CASSFTVPGQGVGPYEQYF.

The rearrangement joins TRBV5-4 to TRBJ1-1; D is possibly TRBD1 (5 bases). The germline V and J ends were trimmed by 1 base and 10 bases, with 14 bases remaining between them. Germline CDR1 reads SGHNT; CDR2 reads YYREEE (reference sequence). The CDR3 loop spans 13 amino acids. The CDR3 is CASSLPGPGGAFF. CDR3 DNA: TGTGCCAGCAGCTTGCCCGGGCCGGGGGGAGCTTTCTTT.

CDR3: CASSVGPQGQEQYF. The DNA for the CDR3 is TGTGCCAGCAGCGTGGGGCCTCAGGGGCAGGAGCAGTACTTC. The chain employs TRBV9 and TRBJ2-7, with D tentatively TRBD1 (6 bases). V dropped 2 bases and J dropped 7 bases, with 16 bases sitting between them. The CDR3 is 14 amino acids. CDR1 and CDR2 (germline): SGDLS, YYNGEE.